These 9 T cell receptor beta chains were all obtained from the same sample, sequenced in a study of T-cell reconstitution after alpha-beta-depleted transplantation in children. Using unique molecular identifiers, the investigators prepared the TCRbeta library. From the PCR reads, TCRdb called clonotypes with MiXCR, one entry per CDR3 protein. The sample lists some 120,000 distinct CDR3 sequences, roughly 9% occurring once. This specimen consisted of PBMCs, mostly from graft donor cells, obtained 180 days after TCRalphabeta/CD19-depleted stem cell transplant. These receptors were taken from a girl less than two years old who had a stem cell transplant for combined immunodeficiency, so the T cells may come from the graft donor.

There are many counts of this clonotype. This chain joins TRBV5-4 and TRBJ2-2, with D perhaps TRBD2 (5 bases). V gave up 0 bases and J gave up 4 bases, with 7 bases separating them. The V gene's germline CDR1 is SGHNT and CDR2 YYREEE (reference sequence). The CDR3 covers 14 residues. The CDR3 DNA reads TGTGCCAGCAGCTTGGCCGAGGGCACCGGGGAGCTGTTTTTT. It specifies CASSLAEGTGELFF.

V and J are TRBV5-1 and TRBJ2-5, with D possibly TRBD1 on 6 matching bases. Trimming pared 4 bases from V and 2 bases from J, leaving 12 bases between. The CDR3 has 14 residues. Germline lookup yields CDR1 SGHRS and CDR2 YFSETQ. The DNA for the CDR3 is TGCGCCAGCAGCGCGACAGGAAATCAAGAGACCCAGTACTTC. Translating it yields CASSATGNQETQYF.

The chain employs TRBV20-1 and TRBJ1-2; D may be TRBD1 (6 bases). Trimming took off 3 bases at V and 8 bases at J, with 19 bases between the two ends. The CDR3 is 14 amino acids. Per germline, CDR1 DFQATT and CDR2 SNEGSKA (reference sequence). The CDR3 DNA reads TGCAGTGCTAGGTCTGGGGGCAGTAAGATAGGCTACACCTTC. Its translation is CSARSGGSKIGYTF.

As DNA, the CDR3 is TGTGCCAGCAGCTATACAGGCGGTTCTCTTTACGAGCAGTACTTC. Encoded protein: CASSYTGGSLYEQYF. The gene calls are TRBV11-2 and TRBJ2-7; tentative D call: TRBD1 (5 bases). The V gene lost 4 bases and the J gene lost 4 bases, with 17 bases spanning the gap. The CDR3 sequence is 15 residues long. Per the germline V gene, CDR1 is SGHAT and CDR2 is FQNNGV.

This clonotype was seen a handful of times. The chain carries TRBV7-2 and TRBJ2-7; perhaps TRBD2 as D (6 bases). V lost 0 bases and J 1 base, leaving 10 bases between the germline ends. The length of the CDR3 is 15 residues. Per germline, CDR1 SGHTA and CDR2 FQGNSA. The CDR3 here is CASSLAAGGSYEQYF. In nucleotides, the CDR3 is TGTGCCAGCAGCTTAGCGGCCGGGGGTTCCTACGAGCAGTACTTC.

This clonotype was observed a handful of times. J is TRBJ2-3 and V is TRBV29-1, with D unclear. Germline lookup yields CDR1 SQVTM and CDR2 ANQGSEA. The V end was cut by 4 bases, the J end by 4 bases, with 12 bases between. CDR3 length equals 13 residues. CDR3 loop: CSVGYSGSDTQYF. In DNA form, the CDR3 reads TGCAGCGTTGGGTACAGTGGGTCAGATACGCAGTATTTT.

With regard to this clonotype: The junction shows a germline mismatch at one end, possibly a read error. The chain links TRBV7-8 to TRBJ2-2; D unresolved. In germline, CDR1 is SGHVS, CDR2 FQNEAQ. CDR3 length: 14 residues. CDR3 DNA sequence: TGTGACAGCAGCCCGTTAGCGAACACCGGGGAGCTGTTTTTT. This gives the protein CDSSPLANTGELFF.

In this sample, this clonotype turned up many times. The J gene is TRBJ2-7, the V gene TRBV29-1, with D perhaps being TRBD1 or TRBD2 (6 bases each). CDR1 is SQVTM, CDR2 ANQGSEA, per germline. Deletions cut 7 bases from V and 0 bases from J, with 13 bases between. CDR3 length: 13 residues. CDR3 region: CSAYGGSSYEQYF. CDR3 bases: TGCAGCGCCTACGGGGGCAGCTCCTACGAGCAGTACTTC.

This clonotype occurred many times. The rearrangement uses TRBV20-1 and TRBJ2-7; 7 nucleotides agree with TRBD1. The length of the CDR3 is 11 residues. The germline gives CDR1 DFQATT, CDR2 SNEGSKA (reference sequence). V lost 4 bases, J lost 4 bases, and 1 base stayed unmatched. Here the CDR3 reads CSATTGYEQYF. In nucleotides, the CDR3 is TGCAGTGCTACGACAGGGTACGAGCAGTACTTC.